The entry below gives a single T cell receptor beta chain sequence along with its context. The V segment lost 5 bases and the J segment 5 bases; nucleotides outside the gene matches: 1. Per the germline V gene, CDR1 is DFQATT and CDR2 is SNEGSKA (reference sequence). CDR3 length equals 12 residues. The data were obtained in a study of identical twins. MiXCR, applied by TCRdb to the 5' RACE reads, yields one record per CDR3 protein. The sample has some 190,000 distinct CDR3 sequences, around a sixth seen once. Another study also made use of these data, one on T cells expressing NK-cell markers. That study adds: It was sorted CD3+CD56+NKG2C+, CD3+CD56+NKG2C- and CD3+CD56-NKG2C+ T cells that supplied the TCR beta repertoires.

This sequence joins TRBV20-1 and TRBJ2-1; 9 bases map to TRBD2. Sequenced sample: CD8+ T cells sorted from blood. This clonotype was sampled from a woman in her late teens or twenties in good health. CDR3 region: CSAAGGDNEQFF. The DNA for the CDR3 is TGCAGTGCTGCGGGGGGGGACAATGAGCAGTTCTTC.